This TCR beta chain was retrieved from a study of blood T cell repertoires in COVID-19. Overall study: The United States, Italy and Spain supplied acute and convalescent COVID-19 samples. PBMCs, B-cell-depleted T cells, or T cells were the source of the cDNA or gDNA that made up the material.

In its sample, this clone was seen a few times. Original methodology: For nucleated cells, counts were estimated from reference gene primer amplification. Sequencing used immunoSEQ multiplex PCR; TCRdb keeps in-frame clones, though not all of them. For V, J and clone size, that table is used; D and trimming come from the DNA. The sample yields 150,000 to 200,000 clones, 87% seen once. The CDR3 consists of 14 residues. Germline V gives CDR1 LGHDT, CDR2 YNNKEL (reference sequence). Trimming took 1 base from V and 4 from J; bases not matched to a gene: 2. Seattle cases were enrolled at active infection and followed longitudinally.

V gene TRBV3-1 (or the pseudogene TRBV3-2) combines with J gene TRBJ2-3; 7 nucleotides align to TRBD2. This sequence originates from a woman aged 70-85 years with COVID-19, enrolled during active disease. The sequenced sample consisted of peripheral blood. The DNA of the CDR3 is TGTGCCAGCAGCCAAGCTGGGGGGGCAGATACGCAGTATTTT. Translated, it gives CASSQAGGADTQYF.